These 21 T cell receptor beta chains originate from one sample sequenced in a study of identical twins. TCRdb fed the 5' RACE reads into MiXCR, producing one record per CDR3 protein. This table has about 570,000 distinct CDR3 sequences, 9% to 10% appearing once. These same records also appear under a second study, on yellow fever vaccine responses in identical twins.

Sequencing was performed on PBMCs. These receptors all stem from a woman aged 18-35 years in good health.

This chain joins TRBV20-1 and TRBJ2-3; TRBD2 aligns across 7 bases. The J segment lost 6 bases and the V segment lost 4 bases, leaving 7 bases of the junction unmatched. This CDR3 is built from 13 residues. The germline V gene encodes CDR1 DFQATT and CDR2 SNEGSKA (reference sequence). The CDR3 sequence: CSAIAGGVDTQYF. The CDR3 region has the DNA TGCAGTGCTATAGCGGGTGGCGTCGATACGCAGTATTTT.

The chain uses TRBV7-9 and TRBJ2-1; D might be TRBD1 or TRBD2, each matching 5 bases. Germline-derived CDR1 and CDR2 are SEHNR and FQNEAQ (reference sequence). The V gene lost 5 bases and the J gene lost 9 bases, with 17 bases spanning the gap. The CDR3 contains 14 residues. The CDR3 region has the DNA TGTGCCAGCAGCCCGCGGACCCTCGGGACTGAGCAGTTCTTC. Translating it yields CASSPRTLGTEQFF. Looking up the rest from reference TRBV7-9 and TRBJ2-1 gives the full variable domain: DTGVSQNPRHKITKRGQNVTFRCDPISEHNRLYWYRQTLGQGPEFLTYFQNEAQLEKSRLLSDRFSAERPKGSFSTLEIQRTEQGDSAMYLCASSPRTLGTEQFFGPGTRLTVL.

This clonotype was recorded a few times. CDR3 nucleotide sequence: TGTGCCAGCAGCTTGTTTGGGGTAGCGGGAGCCTCCTACAATGAGCAGTTCTTC. It codes for CASSLFGVAGASYNEQFF. The chain links TRBV11-2 to TRBJ2-1, with 9 positions matching TRBD2. The CDR3 is made up of 18 amino acids. Germline assignment: CDR1 SGHAT and CDR2 FQNNGV. Trimming removed 3 bases from V and 0 bases from J; junction bases left unmatched: 9.

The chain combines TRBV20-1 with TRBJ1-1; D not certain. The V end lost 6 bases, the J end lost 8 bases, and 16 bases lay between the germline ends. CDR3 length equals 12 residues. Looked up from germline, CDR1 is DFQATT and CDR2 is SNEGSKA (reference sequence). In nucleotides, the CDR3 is TGCAGTGCCCCAGGCAGGACTGCAGAAGCTTTCTTT. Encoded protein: CSAPGRTAEAFF.

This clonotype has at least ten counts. CDR3 region: CSVWSSGNNEQFF. In nucleotides, the CDR3 is TGCAGCGTTTGGAGTAGCGGGAACAATGAGCAGTTCTTC. The chain recombines TRBV29-1 with TRBJ2-1; 8 bases line up with TRBD2. CDR1 and CDR2 from the germline V gene are SQVTM and ANQGSEA. Germline trimming cut 5 bases from V and 5 bases from J; bases unmatched to any gene: 5. The CDR3 length is 13 residues.

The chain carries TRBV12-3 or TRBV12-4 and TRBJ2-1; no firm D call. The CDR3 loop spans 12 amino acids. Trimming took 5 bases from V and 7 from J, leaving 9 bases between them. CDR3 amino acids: CASSRTRNEQFF. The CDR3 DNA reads TGTGCCAGCAGTCGTACCCGGAATGAGCAGTTCTTC.

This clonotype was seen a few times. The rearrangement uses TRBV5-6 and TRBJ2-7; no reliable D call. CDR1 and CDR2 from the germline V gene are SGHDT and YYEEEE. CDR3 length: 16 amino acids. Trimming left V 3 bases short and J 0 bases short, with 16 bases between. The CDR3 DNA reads TGTGCCAGCAGCTCGCGGACCCATCTACCCTCCTACGAGCAGTACTTC. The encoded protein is CASSSRTHLPSYEQYF.

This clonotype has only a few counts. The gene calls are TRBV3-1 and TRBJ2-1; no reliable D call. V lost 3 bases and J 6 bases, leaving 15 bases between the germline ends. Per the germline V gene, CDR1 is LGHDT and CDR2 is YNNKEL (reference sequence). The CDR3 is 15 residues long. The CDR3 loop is CASSQMGRRSNEQFF. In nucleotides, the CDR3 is TGTGCCAGCAGCCAGATGGGTCGCAGGTCCAATGAGCAGTTCTTC.

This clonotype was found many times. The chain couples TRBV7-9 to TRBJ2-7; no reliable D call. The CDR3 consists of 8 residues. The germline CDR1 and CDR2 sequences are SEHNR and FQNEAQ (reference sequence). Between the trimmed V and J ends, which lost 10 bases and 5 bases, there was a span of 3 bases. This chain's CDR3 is CATDEQYF. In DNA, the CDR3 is TGTGCCACCGACGAGCAGTACTTC.

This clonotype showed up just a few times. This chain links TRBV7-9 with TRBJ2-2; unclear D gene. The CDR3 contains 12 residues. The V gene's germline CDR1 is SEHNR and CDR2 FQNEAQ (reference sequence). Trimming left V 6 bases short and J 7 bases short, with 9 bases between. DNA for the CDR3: TGTGCCAGCAGGGGCCAAGGCGGGGAGCTGTTTTTT. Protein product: CASRGQGGELFF.

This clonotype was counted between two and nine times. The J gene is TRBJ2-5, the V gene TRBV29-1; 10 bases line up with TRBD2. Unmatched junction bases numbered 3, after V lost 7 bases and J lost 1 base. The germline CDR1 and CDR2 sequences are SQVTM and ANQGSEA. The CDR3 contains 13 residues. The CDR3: CSARTSGQETQYF. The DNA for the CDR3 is TGCAGCGCACGGACTAGCGGCCAAGAGACCCAGTACTTC. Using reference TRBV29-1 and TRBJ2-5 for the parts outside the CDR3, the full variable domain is SAVISQKPSRDICQRGTSLTIQCQVDSQVTMMFWYRQQPGQSLTLIATANQGSEATYESGFVIDKFPISRPNLTFSTLTVSNMSPEDSSIYLCSARTSGQETQYFGPGTRLLVL.

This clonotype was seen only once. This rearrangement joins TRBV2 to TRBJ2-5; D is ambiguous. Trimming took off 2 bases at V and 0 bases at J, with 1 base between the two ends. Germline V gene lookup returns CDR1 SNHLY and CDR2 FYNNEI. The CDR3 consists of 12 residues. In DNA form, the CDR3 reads TGTGCCAGCAGTGAACACCAAGAGACCCAGTACTTC. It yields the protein CASSEHQETQYF.

As DNA, the CDR3 is TGCGCCAGCAGCCAAGAGACAGTTACCTACGAGCAGTACTTC. This encodes CASSQETVTYEQYF. This rearrangement joins TRBV4-3 to TRBJ2-7; D perhaps matches TRBD1 (5 bases). Trimming shortened V by 0 bases and J by 2 bases, and 8 bases separated the two germline ends. CDR1 is LGHNA and CDR2 is YSLEER in the germline V gene. There are 14 residues in the CDR3.

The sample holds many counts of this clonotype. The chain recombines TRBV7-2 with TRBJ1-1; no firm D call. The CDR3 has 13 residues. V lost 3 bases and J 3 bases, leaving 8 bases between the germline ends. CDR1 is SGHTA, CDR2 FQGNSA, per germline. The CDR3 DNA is TGTGCCAGCAGCTTTGGCGGGCACACTGAAGCTTTCTTT. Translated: CASSFGGHTEAFF.

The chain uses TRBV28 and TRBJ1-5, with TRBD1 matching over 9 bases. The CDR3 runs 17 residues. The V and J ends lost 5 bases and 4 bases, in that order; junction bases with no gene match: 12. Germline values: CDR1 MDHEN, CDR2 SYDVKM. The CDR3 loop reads CASSLAGGDRENQPQHF. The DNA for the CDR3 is TGTGCCAGCAGTCTAGCGGGCGGGGACAGGGAGAATCAGCCCCAGCATTTT. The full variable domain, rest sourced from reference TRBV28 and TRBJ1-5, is DVKVTQSSRYLVKRTGEKVFLECVQDMDHENMFWYRQDPGLGLRLIYFSYDVKMKEKGDIPEGYSVSREKKERFSLILESASTNQTSMYLCASSLAGGDRENQPQHFGDGTRLSIL.

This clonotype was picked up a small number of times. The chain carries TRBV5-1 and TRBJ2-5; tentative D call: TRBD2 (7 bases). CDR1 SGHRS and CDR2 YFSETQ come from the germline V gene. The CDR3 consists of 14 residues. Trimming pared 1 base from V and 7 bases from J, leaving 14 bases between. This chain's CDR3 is CASSLFNREGTQYF. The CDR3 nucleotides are TGCGCCAGCAGCTTGTTTAACAGGGAGGGGACCCAGTACTTC.

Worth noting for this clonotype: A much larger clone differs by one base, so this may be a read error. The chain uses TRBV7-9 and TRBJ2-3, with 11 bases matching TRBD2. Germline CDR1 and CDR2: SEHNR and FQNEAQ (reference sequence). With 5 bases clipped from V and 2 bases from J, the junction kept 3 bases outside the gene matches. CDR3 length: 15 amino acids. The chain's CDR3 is CASSHSGGDTDTQYF. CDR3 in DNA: TGTGCCAGCAGCCATAGCGGGGGGGACACAGATACGCAGTATTTT.

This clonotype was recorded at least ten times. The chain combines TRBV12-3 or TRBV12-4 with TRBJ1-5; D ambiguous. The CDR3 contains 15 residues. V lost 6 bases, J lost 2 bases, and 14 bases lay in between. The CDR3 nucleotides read TGTGCCAGCAGCTTGGGCGTTCTGGGCAATCAGCCCCAGCATTTT. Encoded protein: CASSLGVLGNQPQHF.

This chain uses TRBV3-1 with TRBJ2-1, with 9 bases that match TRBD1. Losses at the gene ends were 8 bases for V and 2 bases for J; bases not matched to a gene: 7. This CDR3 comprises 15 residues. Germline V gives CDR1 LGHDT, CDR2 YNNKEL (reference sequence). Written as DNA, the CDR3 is TGTGCCAGCCGCACCGGGACAGGGCCCTACAATGAGCAGTTCTTC. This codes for CASRTGTGPYNEQFF.

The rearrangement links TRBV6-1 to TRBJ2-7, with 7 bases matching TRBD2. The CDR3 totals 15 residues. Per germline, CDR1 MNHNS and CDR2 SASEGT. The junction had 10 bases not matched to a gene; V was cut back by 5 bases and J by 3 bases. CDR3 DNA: TGTGCCAGCAGTCCTAAGCTGACTAGCTTCTACGAGCAGTACTTC. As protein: CASSPKLTSFYEQYF.

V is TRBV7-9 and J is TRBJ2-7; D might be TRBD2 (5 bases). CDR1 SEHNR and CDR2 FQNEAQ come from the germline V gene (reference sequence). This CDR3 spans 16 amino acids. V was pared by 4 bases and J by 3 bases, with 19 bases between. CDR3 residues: CASSSWERHLVYEQYF. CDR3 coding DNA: TGTGCCAGCAGCTCCTGGGAGAGACACCTCGTCTACGAGCAGTACTTC. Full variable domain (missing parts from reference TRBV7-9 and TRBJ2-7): DTGVSQNPRHKITKRGQNVTFRCDPISEHNRLYWYRQTLGQGPEFLTYFQNEAQLEKSRLLSDRFSAERPKGSFSTLEIQRTEQGDSAMYLCASSSWERHLVYEQYFGPGTRLTVT.